The T cell receptor beta chain under discussion was sequenced for a study of memory B cells and T cells in multiple sclerosis. Sequenced by immunoSEQ multiplex PCR; TCRdb stores in-frame clones only, minus some. Seen here are about 45,000 clones, around 80% observed once, and the top ten hold 1% to 1.3%. The V end was cut by 1 base, the J end by 2 bases, with 18 bases between. Per the germline V gene, CDR1 is MGHRA and CDR2 is YSYEKL. The CDR3 runs to 18 residues. Findings and caveats of the study: Compartments had unequal clone-set sizes, affecting shared clonotype counts.

For this clone: Antigen unknown.

After stimulus-free culture, autoproliferating CFSE-dim and non-proliferating CFSE-high T cells were sequenced separately. Cultures began with approximately 52 million CFSE-labeled PBMCs, unstimulated for roughly seven days, with replicate wells pooled. The chain couples TRBV4-1 to TRBJ2-1; D is undetermined. The sequenced sample consisted of PBMCs from blood kept in culture. The origin of this receptor is a human donor with multiple sclerosis. CDR3 nucleotides: TGCGCCAGCAGCCAAGTAGACTTGGGGTTTTCAGCCTACAATGAGCAGTTCTTC. Translating it yields CASSQVDLGFSAYNEQFF.